What follows is one T cell receptor beta chain and its context. Its antigen is undetermined. CDR3 size: 16 residues. V trimming: 3 bases; J trimming: 3 bases; junction bases outside the gene matches: 8. Germline values: CDR1 SGDLS, CDR2 YYNGEE. The data belong to a study of T cell responses to AZD1222 COVID-19 vaccine. Findings and limits, study-wide: Repertoires were sampled only after the peak T cell response. Vaccination with two AZD1222 doses was followed by a rise in Spike-specific TCR breadth and depth. Reports say nearly half of spike-specific TCRs go after unmutated variant regions.

Doses given second, at about 4 or about 12 weeks, were pooled. The data were produced by immunoSEQ multiplex PCR, yet TCRdb's version contains in-frame clones alone and is incomplete. Of about 78,000 clones detected, less than 95% appear once; the ten largest clones hold more than 2.5%. Sequenced here: peripheral blood, sampled 28 days after the second AZD1222 dose. The sequence came from an adult who received the AZD1222 COVID-19 vaccine. J is TRBJ1-3 and V is TRBV9; TRBD1 aligns across 8 bases. CDR3 protein: CASSGTDREYGNTIYF. The CDR3 region has the DNA TGTGCCAGCAGCGGTACGGACAGGGAGTATGGAAACACCATATATTTT.